This T cell receptor beta chain was identified during a study of sequential checkpoint blockade in melanoma. Study in general: Arm A got nivolumab then ipilimumab; arm B the reverse, 1:1. Each arm's sequence ended with maintenance nivolumab.

Treatment: randomized to nivolumab then ipilimumab (arm A) or the reverse (arm B). Patients had received no earlier DNA-damaging chemotherapy. Live CD3+CD8+ CD19− CD56− cells were sorted from PBMCs. This table comes from immunoSEQ multiplex PCR, and its TCRdb copy is limited to in-frame clones, with some not included. The table records 15,000 to 20,000 clones, around 74% of them present only once. The CDR3 extends over 13 amino acids. Germline assignment: CDR1 SGHDT and CDR2 YYEEEE. The V segment lost 1 base and the J segment 5 bases; nucleotides outside the gene matches: 1. Sequenced here: CD8+ T cells sorted from blood (inferred from file names), sampled from a patient given nivolumab and ipilimumab in sequence. The TCR comes from a human donor with melanoma. The rearrangement links TRBV5-6 to TRBJ1-2; 8 bases fit TRBD1. Here the CDR3 DNA reads TGTGCCAGCAGCTTGCAGGGGGCGTATGGCTACACCTTC. It codes for CASSLQGAYGYTF.